These T cell receptor beta chains were read from a single sample in a study of OX40 agonist ivuxolimab in advanced cancers. TCRdb's copy holds only in-frame clones and misses some; the assay was immunoSEQ multiplex PCR. In the table there are tens of thousands of clones, 91% of which are singletons. Sequencing used CD4+ or CD8+ T cells sorted from blood, obtained in a trial of the OX40 agonist ivuxolimab. Receptors were obtained from an adult with an advanced solid tumor such as melanoma, head and neck, liver or kidney cancer. CDR3s include the opening cysteine and the closing phenylalanine or tryptophan. D genes are given only for firm matches. Clone size is given for some rows only: seen once, a few or many times, or a class if the clone is expanded.

clone size	V gene	D gene	J gene	CDR3 DNA	CDR3 protein
-	TRBV9	-	TRBJ1-4	TGTGCCAGCAGTCGTAGCCCAACTAATGAAAAACTGTTTTTT	CASSRSPTNEKLFF
-	TRBV29-1	-	TRBJ2-6	TGCAGCACCCGGGACACCAGCTCTGGGGCCAACGTCCTGACTTTC	CSTRDTSSGANVLTF
few	TRBV19	-	TRBJ1-5	TGTGCCAGTAGTATGGAGAAAAGGGGCAATCAGCCCCAGCATTTT	CASSMEKRGNQPQHF
-	TRBV19	-	TRBJ1-1	TGTGCCAGTAGTATAGACACTTCGAACACTGAAGCTTTCTTT	CASSIDTSNTEAFF
once	TRBV19	-	TRBJ2-5	TGTGCCAGTAGTCTCCACAGGGACCCCGAGACCCAGTACTTC	CASSLHRDPETQYF
-	TRBV7-9	-	TRBJ2-2	TGTGCCAGCAGCTTAAGGGTGGGGGCCGCTGCCGGGGAGCTGTTTTTT	CASSLRVGAAAGELFF
-	TRBV7-9	TRBD1	TRBJ1-5	TGTGCCAGCAGCTATCTTGGACAGGGGGCTAAACCTAATCAGCCCCAGCATTTT	CASSYLGQGAKPNQPQHF
-	TRBV19	TRBD1	TRBJ2-5	TGTGCCAGTAGTATAGGGACAGGGCAAGAGACCCAGTACTTC	CASSIGTGQETQYF
-	TRBV4-1	TRBD1	TRBJ1-3	TGCGCCAGCAGCCAACGTGACAGGGGAGATGGAAACACCATATATTTT	CASSQRDRGDGNTIYF
-	TRBV28	-	TRBJ1-2	TGTGCCAGCAGTTTTCAGGGGACCCTTAACTATGGCTACACCTTC	CASSFQGTLNYGYTF
-	TRBV28	TRBD2	TRBJ2-3	TGTGCCAGCAGTTTGAACCCCTATAGCGGGAGCCCTAGCACAGATACGCAGTATTTT	CASSLNPYSGSPSTDTQYF
-	TRBV6-6	-	TRBJ2-2	TGTGCCAGCAGTACCTACGCTTCGAGCGGGGAGCTGTTTTTT	CASSTYASSGELFF
-	TRBV4-1	TRBD1	TRBJ1-1	TGCGCCAGCAGCCAAACCCTCCCAGGGGGCACTGAAGCTTTCTTT	CASSQTLPGGTEAFF
-	TRBV5-1	-	TRBJ2-7	TGCGCCAGCAGCTTGCCTCCAGCCTACGAGCAGTACTTC	CASSLPPAYEQYF
-	TRBV19	-	TRBJ2-1	TGTGCCAGTAGCATGGCCCCCAACTACAATGAGCAGTTCTTC	CASSMAPNYNEQFF
few	TRBV20-1	-	TRBJ2-1	TGCAGTGCTAGAGATAGGGACCAGTTCTTC	CSARDRDQFF
-	TRBV5-1	TRBD2	TRBJ2-1	TGCGCCAGCAGCTTGGAGGGGTCAGGGAGGGCTGAGCAGTTCTTC	CASSLEGSGRAEQFF
-	TRBV4-2	-	TRBJ2-2	TGTGCCAGCAGCCAAGTTGGGTTTGAGAACACCGGGGAGCTGTTTTTT	CASSQVGFENTGELFF
-	TRBV27	-	TRBJ2-6	TGTGCCAGCAGTTTAGAGCATCGGGTCTCTGGGGCCAACGTCCTGACTTTC	CASSLEHRVSGANVLTF
-	TRBV7-3	-	TRBJ2-4	TGTGCCAGCAGCCCCCGGGACGGAAATCCGAAGTACTTC	CASSPRDGNPKYF
-	TRBV5-4	-	TRBJ1-2	TGTGCCAGCAGCTCGCCGCCCGGGACCGACTATGGCTACACCTTC	CASSSPPGTDYGYTF
-	TRBV19	-	TRBJ2-2	TGTGCCACCAGGTTCCAGGGACTCGGCGGGGAGCTGTTTTTT	CATRFQGLGGELFF
once	TRBV27	TRBD2	TRBJ2-5	TGTGCCAGCAGTCGACGGGAGGGGACCCAGTACTTC	CASSRREGTQYF
few	TRBV28	-	TRBJ2-7	TGTGCCAGCAGTAGGGGCTACGAGCAGTACTTC	CASSRGYEQYF
-	TRBV19	TRBD1	TRBJ2-2	TGTGCCACCAGATGGGGGACAGGGGACACCGGGGAGCTGTTTTTT	CATRWGTGDTGELFF
-	TRBV7-2	-	TRBJ2-1	TGTGCCAGCAGCCCGGACGCCCACAATGAGCAGTTCTTC	CASSPDAHNEQFF
-	TRBV7-9	TRBD2	TRBJ2-3	TGTGCCAGCAGCTTAGCGCGACTAGCGGGAGTCGGGGATACGCAGTATTTT	CASSLARLAGVGDTQYF
-	TRBV30	-	TRBJ1-1	TGTGCCTGGACTCGGGGGCTGAACACTGAAGCTTTCTTT	CAWTRGLNTEAFF
-	TRBV6-1	-	TRBJ2-1	TGTGCCAGCAGGGCGACTTCCTACAATGAGCAGTTCTTC	CASRATSYNEQFF
-	TRBV30	TRBD1	TRBJ1-5	TGTGCCTGGAGTAAAGGGGGCAGGCAGCCCCAGCATTTT	CAWSKGGRQPQHF
-	TRBV29-1	-	TRBJ1-1	TGCAGCGTTGTGGTAATCGGGGCTTTCTTT	CSVVVIGAFF
-	TRBV4-1	TRBD1	TRBJ2-3	TGCGCCAGCAGCCAAGGGACAGGACAGGGGCCAGATACGCAGTATTTT	CASSQGTGQGPDTQYF
once	TRBV27	TRBD1	TRBJ2-5	TGTGCCAGCAGTTCCAAAAAACAAACAGGGGTTCAGGAGACCCAGTACTTC	CASSSKKQTGVQETQYF
-	TRBV7-2	TRBD1	TRBJ2-7	TGTGCCAGCAGCCGACTGACAGGGGTCCACGAGCAGTACTTC	CASSRLTGVHEQYF
-	TRBV11-2	-	TRBJ2-1	TGTGCCAGCAGCATTAGCGTGAACTACAATGAGCAGTTCTTC	CASSISVNYNEQFF
-	TRBV28	TRBD2	TRBJ2-3	TGTGCCACAACATCCGGGACTAGCGGGAACACAGATACGCAGTATTTT	CATTSGTSGNTDTQYF
-	TRBV7-6	TRBD2	TRBJ2-7	TGTGCCAGCAGCACGTCTAGCGGCCCCTACGAGCAGTACTTC	CASSTSSGPYEQYF
-	TRBV28	-	TRBJ2-7	TGTGCCAGCAGCCTGACCTACGAGCAGTACTTC	CASSLTYEQYF
-	TRBV28	TRBD2	TRBJ2-3	TGTGCCAGCAGTTTCCCGGGAGGAAGCACAGATACGCAGTATTTT	CASSFPGGSTDTQYF
-	TRBV6-5	-	TRBJ2-7	TGTGCCAGCAGTTTTAAGAGCCTGACCCCCTACGAGCAGTACTTC	CASSFKSLTPYEQYF
-	TRBV28	-	TRBJ2-6	TGTGCCAGCCGATCTGGGGCCAACGTCCTGACTTTC	CASRSGANVLTF
-	TRBV30	-	TRBJ1-2	TGTGCCTGGAGTGGAGGGGCTCTTCAGGGAAGGAATGGCTACACCTTC	CAWSGGALQGRNGYTF
-	TRBV28	-	TRBJ1-1	TGTGCCAGCAGTTTACGGAAAGCGGGAGGGACTGAAGCTTTCTTT	CASSLRKAGGTEAFF
-	TRBV19	-	TRBJ1-4	TGTGCCAGTAGTATTGCGACAGTGCGAGAAAAACTGTTTTTT	CASSIATVREKLFF
-	TRBV28	-	TRBJ2-2	TGTGCCAGCAGTTTACACTTCCCCAGTAGCGGGGAGCTGTTTTTT	CASSLHFPSSGELFF
-	TRBV19	-	TRBJ1-3	TGTGCCAGTAGTATCGGGCAGACTGGAAACACCATATATTTT	CASSIGQTGNTIYF
once	TRBV2	-	TRBJ2-7	TGTGCCAGCCAGGAGCGCAACCCAACCTACGAGCAGTACTTC	CASQERNPTYEQYF
once	TRBV5-6	TRBD2	TRBJ2-1	TGTGCCAGCAGCCCCAGCGGGAGGCAGCGTCAGTTCTTC	CASSPSGRQRQFF